The 2 T cell receptor beta chains below come from one sample, sequenced in a study of T cell repertoires in cytomegalovirus infection. MiXCR, applied by TCRdb to the reads, yields one record per CDR3 protein. The sample shows 750,000 to 900,000 distinct CDR3 sequences, 25% to 35% of them seen only once. For these TCRs, the target antigens are not known. Sample: cultured CD8+ T cells from PBMCs, taken from culture after CMV antigen stimulation. The receptors originated from a human donor in good health (CMV status not recorded). Some clones in this sample may be carry-over from other donors' samples.

This clonotype was detected a few times. The rearrangement joins TRBV6-2 or TRBV6-3 to TRBJ2-7; D assignment may be TRBD1 or TRBD2 (6 bases each). The CDR3 runs to 15 residues. Germline loops: CDR1 MNHEY, CDR2 SVGEGT. The CDR3 reads CASSYYRTGAGEQYV. The CDR3 DNA follows: TGTGCCAGCAGCTACTACCGGACGGGGGCAGGGGAGCAGTACGTC.

This clonotype was seen at least ten times. The chain uses TRBV7-2 and TRBJ2-1, with D perhaps TRBD1 (6 bases). Per germline, CDR1 SGHTA and CDR2 FQGNSA. V was trimmed by 1 base and J by 9 bases, leaving 16 bases between them. The CDR3 covers 15 residues. The CDR3 region is CASSLGGLSLVEQFF. In DNA, the CDR3 is TGTGCCAGCAGCTTAGGGGGGCTATCGCTGGTTGAGCAGTTCTTC. Using reference TRBV7-2 and TRBJ2-1 for the parts outside the CDR3, the full variable domain is GAGVSQSPSNKVTEKGKDVELRCDPISGHTALYWYRQSLGQGLEFLIYFQGNSAPDKSGLPSDRFSAERTGGSVSTLTIQRTQQEDSAVYLCASSLGGLSLVEQFFGPGTRLTVL.